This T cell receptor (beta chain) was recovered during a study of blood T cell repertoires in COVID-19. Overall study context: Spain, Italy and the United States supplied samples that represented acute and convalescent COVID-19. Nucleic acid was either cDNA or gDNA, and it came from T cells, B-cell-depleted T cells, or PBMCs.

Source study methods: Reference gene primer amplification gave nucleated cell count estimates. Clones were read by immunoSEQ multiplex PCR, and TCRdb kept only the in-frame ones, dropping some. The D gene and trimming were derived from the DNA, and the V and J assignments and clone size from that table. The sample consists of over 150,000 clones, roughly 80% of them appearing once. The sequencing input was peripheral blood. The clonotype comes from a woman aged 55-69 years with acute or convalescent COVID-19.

Here the CDR3 DNA reads TGTGCCAGCAGTGGAGACTATAACTATGGCTACACCTTC. This sequence encodes CASSGDYNYGYTF. This chain uses TRBV9 with TRBJ1-2, with D unresolved. In germline, CDR1 is SGDLS, CDR2 YYNGEE. V was cut by 5 bases and J by 1 base, with 9 bases left in between. The CDR3 loop spans 13 amino acids.